Listed here are 27 T cell receptor beta chains from one sample, sequenced in a study of cytomegalovirus exposure and HLA in healthy donors. Amplification used 60 Vbeta primers and 13 Jbeta primers. Sequenced by immunoSEQ multiplex PCR; TCRdb stores in-frame clones only, minus some. The table lists about 120,000 clones, over 65% of them singletons. Sequenced material: PBMCs. These receptors were taken from a man aged 25-45 years in good health and CMV-seropositive.

This sequence joins TRBV27 and TRBJ1-1, with D possibly matching TRBD1 (5 bases). This CDR3 spans 14 amino acids. Trimming left V 5 bases short and J 1 base short, with 11 bases between. The V gene's germline CDR1 is MNHEY and CDR2 SMNVEV (reference sequence). CDR3 loop: CASSLRGANTEAFF. For the CDR3, the DNA is TGTGCCAGCAGTCTCCGCGGGGCGAACACTGAAGCTTTCTTT.

This chain joins TRBV9 and TRBJ2-5; 12 bases align to TRBD1. The CDR3 length is 15 residues. The germline V gene has CDR1 SGDLS and CDR2 YYNGEE. J gave up 2 bases and V 4 bases, and 3 bases lay outside the gene matches. DNA for the CDR3: TGTGCCAGCAGCCCGGGACAGGGGGCTCAAGAGACCCAGTACTTC. Translation: CASSPGQGAQETQYF.

The chain carries TRBV4-2 and TRBJ1-5, with 9 bases fitting TRBD1. The J segment lost 8 bases and the V segment lost 0 bases, leaving 5 bases of the junction unmatched. Per germline, CDR1 LGHNA and CDR2 YNFKEQ. There are 15 residues in the CDR3. The CDR3: CASSQEGQGYEPQHF. CDR3 DNA: TGTGCCAGCAGCCAAGAGGGACAGGGATACGAGCCCCAGCATTTT.

This chain joins TRBV7-6 and TRBJ1-3; D is unclear. The germline V gene has CDR1 SGHVS and CDR2 FNYEAQ. V lost 1 base to trimming and J lost 0 bases, with 13 bases between them. This CDR3 has 17 residues. The CDR3 is CASSLVVQARSGNTIYF. DNA for the CDR3: TGTGCCAGCAGCTTAGTGGTGCAGGCACGCTCTGGAAACACCATATATTTT.

The J gene is TRBJ2-1, the V gene TRBV4-3; D is undetermined. CDR3 size: 14 residues. Trimming removed 0 bases from V and 9 bases from J, with 12 bases in between. Germline CDR1 reads LGHNA; CDR2 reads YSLEER. CDR3 bases: TGCGCCAGCAGCCAAGATGAGACATATATTGAGCAGTTCTTC. Translation: CASSQDETYIEQFF.

The V and J genes are TRBV19 and TRBJ2-5; possible D gene TRBD1, 6 bases. The CDR3 contains 14 residues. V was trimmed by 9 bases and J by 2 bases, leaving 16 bases between them. Germline CDR1 and CDR2: LNHDA and SQIVND (reference sequence). As DNA, the CDR3 is TGTGCCAGGATTATACAGGGCCCACAAGAGACCCAGTACTTC. Its protein product is CARIIQGPQETQYF.

The V gene is TRBV4-3, the J gene TRBJ1-5, with D perhaps matching TRBD1 (5 bases). The CDR3 covers 17 residues. Trimming took 1 base from V and 2 from J, leaving 15 bases between them. The germline V gene has CDR1 LGHNA and CDR2 YSLEER. The CDR3 is CASSQARQPYGNQPQHF. The CDR3 DNA reads as TGCGCCAGCAGCCAAGCCCGACAGCCCTACGGCAATCAGCCCCAGCATTTT.

The chain joins TRBV7-8 to TRBJ1-1, with a tentative D call TRBD1 (5 bases). V was clipped by 6 bases and J by 4 bases, with 18 bases between them. Germline assignment: CDR1 SGHVS and CDR2 FQNEAQ. The CDR3 spans 15 residues. As DNA, the CDR3 is TGTGCCAGCAGGCTAGGGGATTGGGTGAGCACTGAAGCTTTCTTT. This encodes CASRLGDWVSTEAFF.

The chain links TRBV4-1 to TRBJ2-7, with 7 bases fitting TRBD2. Germline trimming cut 3 bases from V and 2 bases from J; bases unmatched to any gene: 10. Germline CDR1 is MGHRA and CDR2 is YSYEKL. This CDR3 is 16 amino acids long. The CDR3 reads CASSQVALAKTYEQYF. In DNA, the CDR3 is TGCGCCAGCAGCCAGGTGGCACTAGCGAAAACCTACGAGCAGTACTTC.

The J gene is TRBJ1-3, the V gene TRBV11-3, with 9 positions matching TRBD1. The CDR3 runs 14 residues. V lost 6 bases, J lost 5 bases, and 5 bases stayed unmatched. Germline CDR1 SGHNT, CDR2 YENEEA. CDR3 sequence (DNA): TGTGCCAGCAGTTCCGGGACAGGGAGAAACACCATATATTTT. It is translated as CASSSGTGRNTIYF.

The V gene is TRBV2, the J gene TRBJ1-1; tentatively, D is TRBD1 (5 bases). The ends were cut back, 4 bases at V and 4 bases at J, with 13 bases in the middle. Germline V gene lookup returns CDR1 SNHLY and CDR2 FYNNEI. The CDR3 contains 14 residues. This CDR3 reads CASSGWGSVTEAFF. The CDR3 bases are TGTGCCAGCAGTGGCTGGGGCTCGGTCACTGAAGCTTTCTTT.

The chain is built from TRBV19 and TRBJ1-2; the match to TRBD1 covers 7 bases. This CDR3 is built from 13 residues. In germline, CDR1 is LNHDA, CDR2 SQIVND (reference sequence). The J segment lost 4 bases and the V segment lost 5 bases, leaving 4 bases of the junction unmatched. This CDR3 is CASSLSGGYGYTF. The CDR3 DNA follows: TGTGCCAGTAGTTTGTCAGGGGGCTATGGCTACACCTTC.

This sequence joins TRBV29-1 and TRBJ2-7, with 12 positions matching TRBD1. Germline CDR1 SQVTM, CDR2 ANQGSEA. The CDR3 is 14 amino acids. V gave up 3 bases and J gave up 4 bases; unmatched junction bases: 4. The CDR3, as DNA: TGCAGCGTTGAGGGACAGGGGGCGCGGTACGAGCAGTACTTC. Translation: CSVEGQGARYEQYF.

This sequence joins TRBV4-3 and TRBJ2-7; 8 nucleotides align to TRBD2. CDR3 length: 17 residues. Germline V lookup: CDR1 LGHNA, CDR2 YSLEER. J gave up 4 bases and V 1 base, and 12 bases lay outside the gene matches. CDR3 in DNA: TGCGCCAGCAGCCAAGTCCATCGGGGTAGCGGGGCTTACGAGCAGTACTTC. Translating it yields CASSQVHRGSGAYEQYF.

The rearrangement links TRBV6-6 to TRBJ1-1, with D unresolved. The germline CDR1 and CDR2 sequences are MNHNY and SVGAGI (reference sequence). This CDR3 has 12 amino acids. V dropped 5 bases and J dropped 3 bases, with 7 bases sitting between them. This chain's CDR3 is CASSPPYTEAFF. In nucleotides, the CDR3 is TGTGCCAGCAGTCCCCCGTACACTGAAGCTTTCTTT.

The rearrangement links TRBV7-8 to TRBJ2-2; TRBD2 agrees at 10 bases. This CDR3 spans 17 amino acids. Germline-derived CDR1 and CDR2 are SGHVS and FQNEAQ. After removal of 3 bases from V and 6 bases from J, the junction contained 10 bases not matched to a gene. The CDR3 loop is CASSFGSGRSRAGELFF. The CDR3 DNA is TGTGCCAGCAGCTTCGGTAGCGGGAGGTCTAGGGCCGGGGAGCTGTTTTTT.

The gene calls are TRBV7-2 and TRBJ2-7, with TRBD1 matching over 9 bases. V lost 0 bases and J lost 5; bases outside the gene matches: 5. Germline CDR1 is SGHTA and CDR2 is FQGNSA. The CDR3 contains 15 residues. The CDR3 DNA follows: TGTGCCAGCAGCTTAGCGCGGGGACAGGGACACGAGCAGTACTTC. This translates into CASSLARGQGHEQYF.

Here the CDR3 reads CASSLYGTSGSSSREQYF. The CDR3 region has the DNA TGTGCCAGCAGTTTATACGGGACTAGCGGGAGCTCGTCAAGGGAGCAGTACTTC. The chain couples TRBV28 to TRBJ2-7; 14 bases agree with TRBD2. Germline CDR1 is MDHEN and CDR2 is SYDVKM. CDR3 size: 18 residues. Losses at the gene ends were 1 base for V and 7 bases for J; bases not matched to a gene: 12.

The chain joins TRBV6-6 to TRBJ2-7; maybe TRBD2 (7 bases). Germline-derived CDR1 and CDR2 are MNHNY and SVGAGI (reference sequence). The germline V and J ends were trimmed by 8 bases and 4 bases, with 12 bases remaining between them. CDR3 size: 12 residues. CDR3 sequence: CASAGARYEQYF. CDR3 coding DNA: TGTGCCAGCGCGGGGGCGCGATACGAGCAGTACTTC.

The chain carries TRBV27 and TRBJ2-3; possibly TRBD2 for D (6 bases). Germline lookup yields CDR1 MNHEY and CDR2 SMNVEV (reference sequence). CDR3 length: 15 amino acids. The V and J ends lost 2 bases and 6 bases respectively, with 15 bases between them. The CDR3 loop reads CASSLILGRRDTQYF. In nucleotides, the CDR3 is TGTGCCAGCAGTTTAATTCTAGGGAGGCGCGATACGCAGTATTTT.

The chain is built from TRBV11-2 and TRBJ1-1; 7 bases align to TRBD1. V gave up 5 bases and J gave up 0 bases; unmatched junction bases: 6. Germline V lookup: CDR1 SGHAT, CDR2 FQNNGV. This CDR3 spans 15 amino acids. The CDR3 protein is CASSQVGGVNTEAFF. The CDR3 DNA reads TGTGCCAGCAGCCAGGTAGGGGGCGTGAACACTGAAGCTTTCTTT.

This chain links TRBV6-5 with TRBJ1-4; no definite D call. V lost 0 bases and J 8 bases, leaving 13 bases between the germline ends. Per germline, CDR1 MNHEY and CDR2 SVGAGI. This CDR3 has 15 amino acids. CDR3 sequence (DNA): TGTGCCAGCAGTTACTCGATTGTTGGCGGGGAAAAACTGTTTTTT. Residues: CASSYSIVGGEKLFF.

This clone is a singleton in its sample. The J gene is TRBJ2-5, the V gene TRBV4-1; D is possibly TRBD2 (5 bases). The CDR3 length is 15 residues. CDR1 and CDR2 from the germline V gene are MGHRA and YSYEKL. Trimming removed 2 bases at V and 1 base at J, with 11 bases between. The CDR3 DNA follows: TGCGCCAGCAGCCAATTCAGGACTTCCCAAGAGACCCAGTACTTC. It codes for CASSQFRTSQETQYF.

Here the CDR3 DNA reads TGTGCCAGCAGCTTGGGGGCCAGGGGGCGACGCCAGCCCCAGCATTTT. This encodes CASSLGARGRRQPQHF. The chain couples TRBV13 to TRBJ1-5; 8 bases agree with TRBD1. This CDR3 is built from 16 residues. Germline assignment: CDR1 PRHDT and CDR2 FYEKMQ (reference sequence). With 3 bases clipped from V and 7 bases from J, the junction kept 11 bases outside the gene matches.

The gene calls are TRBV4-2 and TRBJ2-2; 9 nucleotides match TRBD1. The CDR3 loop spans 14 amino acids. Germline CDR1 and CDR2: LGHNA and YNFKEQ. The trim removed 4 bases at V and 6 bases at J, leaving 3 bases unmatched. The CDR3: CASSRRQGAGELFF. CDR3 DNA: TGTGCCAGCAGCCGCCGACAGGGGGCCGGGGAGCTGTTTTTT.

The chain couples TRBV18 to TRBJ2-7; 7 bases are shared with TRBD1. There are 16 residues in the CDR3. The V gene end was trimmed by 0 bases and the J gene end by 3 bases; junction bases not matched to a gene: 8. Germline loops: CDR1 KGHSH, CDR2 LQKENI. CDR3 coding DNA: TGTGCCAGCTCACCACCGTCAGGGACAGCGCGCTACGAGCAGTACTTC. Amino acids: CASSPPSGTARYEQYF.

The chain links TRBV7-2 to TRBJ1-2, with 8 bases identical to TRBD1. J was trimmed by 3 bases and V by 4 bases; bases with no gene match: 1. The germline V gene has CDR1 SGHTA and CDR2 FQGNSA. The CDR3 spans 13 residues. This chain's CDR3 is CASSSTGDYGYTF. In DNA, the CDR3 is TGTGCCAGCAGCTCGACAGGGGACTATGGCTACACCTTC. Full variable domain (remainder filled in from reference TRBV7-2 and TRBJ1-2): GAGVSQSPSNKVTEKGKDVELRCDPISGHTALYWYRQSLGQGLEFLIYFQGNSAPDKSGLPSDRFSAERTGGSVSTLTIQRTQQEDSAVYLCASSSTGDYGYTFGSGTRLTVV.